This T cell receptor beta chain stems from a study of shared clonotypes between healthy human individuals. Study as a whole: Donors consisted of two women and three men between 18 and 49. CD8 memory received one plate per donor, CD8 naive two, CD4 memory three and CD4 naive three.

Naive CD8 cells, CD45RO-negative and positively selected for CCR7, excluded terminally differentiated effector memory CD45RA+ cells. The donors were adults (healthy and HIV-negative) with no recent acute infections or vaccinations. CDR3 length: 15 amino acids. V trimming: 2 bases; J trimming: 0 bases; junction bases outside the gene matches: 3. The V gene's germline CDR1 is SQVTM and CDR2 ANQGSEA. The authors distributed each subset's genomic DNA evenly over several immunoSEQ plates. Profiling relied on immunoSEQ multiplex PCR, and the TCRdb table lists in-frame clones only, not all of them. The sample has fewer than 1 million clones, approximately 96% seen once.

Sequencing input: naive CD8+ T cells sorted from blood. The source of this sequence is a man aged 25 to 40 in good health. J is TRBJ2-3 and V is TRBV29-1, with 9 bases aligning to TRBD1. CDR3 amino acids: CSVETGGSSTDTQYF. CDR3 DNA sequence: TGCAGCGTTGAAACAGGGGGCTCTAGCACAGATACGCAGTATTTT.